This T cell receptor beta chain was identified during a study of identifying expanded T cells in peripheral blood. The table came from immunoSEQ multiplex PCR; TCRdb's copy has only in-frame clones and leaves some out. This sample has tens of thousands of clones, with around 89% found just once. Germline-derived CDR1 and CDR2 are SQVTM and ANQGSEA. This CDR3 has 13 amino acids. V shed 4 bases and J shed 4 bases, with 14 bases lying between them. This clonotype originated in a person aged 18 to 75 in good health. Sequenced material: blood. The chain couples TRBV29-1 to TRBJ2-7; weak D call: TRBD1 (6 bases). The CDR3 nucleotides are TGCAGCGTTGCACACAGGGTTGCATACGAGCAGTACTTC. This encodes CSVAHRVAYEQYF.